This record concerns one T cell receptor beta chain sequence. This receptor's antigen is unknown. No qualities accompany the bases; no much larger clone lies one base away. The junction shows trimming of 2 bases on V and 3 bases on J, and the gene matches do not reach 9 bases of it. According to the germline V gene (reference sequence), CDR1 reads MNHEY and CDR2 reads SMNVEV. Inclusive of the bounding cysteine and phenylalanine, the CDR3 is 17 residues long. The CDR3 DNA has 51 bases and is translated from base 1. TCRbeta CDR3 regions were amplified from genomic DNA using the immunoSEQ Assay, a bias-controlled multiplex PCR. In the original analysis: The number of nucleated cells in each sample was estimated from the amplification of reference gene primers within the assay. To quantify the absolute abundance of each unique TCRbeta CDR3 rearrangement, sequence reads were collapsed and filtered. For each sample, productive Simpson clonality was calculated as the square root of Simpson's diversity index over productive rearrangements. TCRdb carries this immuneACCESS record with in-frame sequences only. Its versions omit some clonotypes, under half of them owing to an unresolved V gene in the studies checked, with the rest unexplained. Clonal size and the V and J genes are those of that table, whereas D and trimming came from the DNA. For this sample the table gives about 380,000 clones, of which around 84% were detected only once. The leading ten clones occupy roughly 1.1% of the sample.

Whole blood was collected in K2EDTA tubes by collaborating institutions according to the institutions' own protocols. For TCRbeta analysis, collaborators shipped samples as frozen whole blood, isolated PBMCs, or DNA extracted from either of those sample types. This specimen comes from a study of blood T cell repertoires in COVID-19 (dated by TCRdb to the early 2020s). Background on the whole study: The collaborator samples originated in the United States, Italy and Spain and spanned the acute and convalescent phases of COVID-19. The material from the prospective study consisted of cDNA or gDNA derived from T cells, B-cell-depleted T cells, or PBMCs. The dataset comprised deeply sampled blood TCRbeta repertoires from subjects exposed to, actively infected with, or recovered from COVID-19. The repertoires were released in a freely available public database intended as a resource for research on the immune response to SARS-CoV-2. The samples were drawn from the first 160 participants of the ongoing ImmuneRACE study and from some 1,300 subjects provided by 6 global collaborators. The sample metadata nearly always contained a de-identified subject ID, COVID-19 status, age in years and sex. Where available, HLA class I and class II types were taken from metadata supplied by the sample provider and were not determined by assay-based typing.

Overall study outcomes, separate from this receptor: Clinical and demographic metadata were provided uncurated, with the amount varying by source and participant.

The clonotype was recovered from a human donor with acute or convalescent COVID-19. The donor label of this sample is uncertain. Sequencing was performed on peripheral blood. This sequence uses TRBV27 and TRBJ2-1; TRBD1 fits 8 bases in the junction. The nucleotide sequence is given as TGTGCCAGCAGTTTAAGGGCCGGGACAGGCAGCTACAATGAGCAGTTCTTC. Its protein reads: CASSLRAGTGSYNEQFF.